These 10 T cell receptor beta chains were all obtained from the same sample, sequenced in a study of CD8 T cells in ankylosing spondylitis. TCRdb re-called the 5' RACE reads with MiXCR, one entry per CDR3 protein. The sample shows 50,000 to 70,000 distinct CDR3 sequences, under 7.5% of them seen only once. Sequencing was performed on synovial fluid, either unsorted or a sorted T cell fraction (not recorded which). All receptors come from a male donor with ankylosing spondylitis.

This clonotype was seen a handful of times. The rearrangement uses TRBV5-1 and TRBJ1-1, with D unresolved. Per the germline V gene, CDR1 is SGHRS and CDR2 is YFSETQ. V was pared by 4 bases and J by 1 base, with 8 bases between. The CDR3 has 13 residues. The CDR3 region is CASSPQTNTEAFF. Written as DNA, the CDR3 is TGCGCCAGCAGCCCACAGACGAACACTGAAGCTTTCTTT.

This clonotype was detected many times. J is TRBJ1-4 and V is TRBV12-3 or TRBV12-4, with D perhaps TRBD1 (6 bases). Trimming took 4 bases from V and 6 from J, leaving 18 bases between them. CDR3 size: 16 residues. The CDR3, as DNA: TGTGCCAGCAGTTATCAGGGGACTAGGGCGGATGAAAAACTGTTTTTT. Residues: CASSYQGTRADEKLFF.

This clonotype was picked up many times. This chain uses TRBV29-1 with TRBJ1-1, with D maybe TRBD1 (6 bases). CDR1 is SQVTM and CDR2 is ANQGSEA in the germline V gene. V was shortened by 6 bases and J by 6 bases, with 17 bases between the two germline ends. CDR3 length equals 13 residues. The CDR3 DNA reads as TGCAGCGTAGTACAGGGCCGTGGCGCTGAAGCTTTCTTT. It encodes CSVVQGRGAEAFF. Full variable domain (outside the CDR3, taken from reference TRBV29-1 and TRBJ1-1): SAVISQKPSRDICQRGTSLTIQCQVDSQVTMMFWYRQQPGQSLTLIATANQGSEATYESGFVIDKFPISRPNLTFSTLTVSNMSPEDSSIYLCSVVQGRGAEAFFGQGTRLTVV.

This chain links TRBV28 with TRBJ2-5; 7 nucleotides agree with TRBD1. J gave up 8 bases and V 6 bases, and 15 bases lay outside the gene matches. The germline V gene encodes CDR1 MDHEN and CDR2 SYDVKM. The CDR3 extends over 15 amino acids. CDR3 nucleotides: TGTGCCAGCAGGTCCGACAGGGAGCGAAGGGATACCCAGTACTTC. This codes for CASRSDRERRDTQYF. Combining the CDR3 with reference TRBV28 and TRBJ2-5 gives the whole variable domain DVKVTQSSRYLVKRTGEKVFLECVQDMDHENMFWYRQDPGLGLRLIYFSYDVKMKEKGDIPEGYSVSREKKERFSLILESASTNQTSMYLCASRSDRERRDTQYFGPGTRLLVL.

This clonotype occurred many times. The genes are TRBV5-1 and TRBJ1-5; D gene ambiguous. The germline gives CDR1 SGHRS, CDR2 YFSETQ. This CDR3 is 15 amino acids long. The germline V and J ends were trimmed by 0 bases and 2 bases, with 9 bases remaining between them. CDR3 DNA: TGCGCCAGCAGCTTGGGTCCGGAGGGCAATCAGCCCCAGCATTTT. Protein sequence: CASSLGPEGNQPQHF.

The chain recombines TRBV12-5 with TRBJ2-6; D is perhaps TRBD2 (6 bases). CDR1 and CDR2 (germline): LGHNT, FRNRAP. Trimming stripped 0 bases from V and 0 bases from J, with 12 bases between. The CDR3 sequence is 18 residues long. CDR3 DNA sequence: TGTGCTAGTGGTTTGGTAAGATTGGGAGGCTCTGGGGCCAACGTCCTGACTTTC. Translation: CASGLVRLGGSGANVLTF.

This clonotype has just a few counts. The chain has TRBV4-2 and TRBJ2-5, with D possibly being TRBD2 (6 bases). V lost 2 bases and J 5 bases, leaving 15 bases between the germline ends. The CDR3 consists of 15 residues. CDR1 and CDR2 (germline): LGHNA, YNFKEQ. The CDR3 loop reads CASSQPGFSGETQYF. The CDR3 coding sequence is TGTGCCAGCAGCCAACCCGGGTTTAGCGGTGAGACCCAGTACTTC.

This clonotype turned up a few times. The rearrangement links TRBV19 to TRBJ2-7, with TRBD2 matching over 7 bases. This CDR3 is 16 amino acids long. Germline values: CDR1 LNHDA, CDR2 SQIVND (reference sequence). V lost 3 bases and J lost 0; bases outside the gene matches: 8. CDR3 DNA: TGTGCCAGTAGTATTTACAGCGGGGAGGCCTCCTACGAGCAGTACTTC. Translated: CASSIYSGEASYEQYF.

This clonotype was recorded many times. This sequence joins TRBV3-1 and TRBJ2-2; D is possibly TRBD2 (6 bases). CDR3 size: 14 residues. V was shortened by 3 bases and J by 1 base, with 6 bases between the two germline ends. Germline CDR1 is LGHDT and CDR2 is YNNKEL (reference sequence). The DNA for the CDR3 is TGTGCCAGCAGCCAGGAGGGGAACACCGGGGAGCTGTTTTTT. Protein sequence: CASSQEGNTGELFF. Filled out from reference TRBV3-1 and TRBJ2-2, the complete variable domain reads DTAVSQTPKYLVTQMGNDKSIKCEQNLGHDTMYWYKQDSKKFLKIMFSYNNKELIINETVPNRFSPKSPDKAHLNLHINSLELGDSAVYFCASSQEGNTGELFFGEGSRLTVL.

This clonotype has ten or more counts. The rearrangement links TRBV4-2 to TRBJ2-3, with D uncertain. Germline values: CDR1 LGHNA, CDR2 YNFKEQ. The V and J ends lost 0 bases and 5 bases respectively, with 12 bases between them. CDR3 length: 15 residues. CDR3 nucleotides: TGTGCCAGCAGCCAAGATGGTCAGGTTCGAGATACGCAGTATTTT. This gives the protein CASSQDGQVRDTQYF.